What follows are 12 T cell receptor beta chains derived from one specimen sequenced in a study of blood T cell repertoires in COVID-19. Libraries were prepared by immunoSEQ multiplex PCR; TCRdb keeps only in-frame clonotypes and omits some of them. The table has more than 150,000 clones, around 75% seen once. The sample taken for sequencing was peripheral blood. Source of these receptors: a woman of 80 years or more with acute or convalescent COVID-19.

The rearrangement links TRBV18 to TRBJ2-7; D may be TRBD2 (6 bases). The CDR3 sequence is 11 residues long. Trimming removed 9 bases from V and 3 bases from J, with 9 bases in between. CDR1 is KGHSH, CDR2 LQKENI, per germline. The CDR3 is CASSGGYEQYF. In DNA, the CDR3 is TGTGCCAGTTCCGGGGGCTACGAGCAGTACTTC.

This clone was observed a single time. The J gene is TRBJ1-1, the V gene TRBV7-9; D gene ambiguous. CDR3 length: 14 amino acids. From germline, CDR1 is SEHNR and CDR2 FQNEAQ (reference sequence). V was cut by 3 bases and J by 0 bases, with 8 bases left in between. The DNA for the CDR3 is TGTGCCAGCAGCTTGCAGACTGTGAACACTGAAGCTTTCTTT. Encoded protein: CASSLQTVNTEAFF.

The rearrangement links TRBV30 to TRBJ1-5; 10 bases agree with TRBD1. This CDR3 region has 14 residues. With V trimmed by 0 bases and J by 7 bases, 3 bases remained unmatched. CDR1 and CDR2 (germline): GTSNPN, SVGIG (reference sequence). CDR3: CAWSVGTGVQPQHF. In DNA, the CDR3 is TGTGCCTGGAGTGTTGGGACAGGGGTCCAGCCCCAGCATTTT.

This clone appeared a single time. V is TRBV6-5 and J is TRBJ1-2; D uncertain. The germline V and J ends were trimmed by 4 bases and 3 bases, with 12 bases remaining between them. There are 14 residues in the CDR3. CDR1 is MNHEY and CDR2 is SVGAGI in the germline V gene. The CDR3 protein is CASSLGERDYGYTF. DNA for the CDR3: TGTGCCAGCAGTTTAGGTGAGAGGGACTATGGCTACACCTTC.

V is TRBV5-1 and J is TRBJ2-1, with TRBD1 matching over 9 bases. CDR3 length: 14 residues. V lost 4 bases and J lost 7; bases outside the gene matches: 6. CDR1 is SGHRS, CDR2 YFSETQ, per germline. The CDR3 region is CASSAGTGRNEQFF. CDR3 coding DNA: TGCGCCAGCAGCGCGGGGACAGGGAGGAATGAGCAGTTCTTC.

The chain combines TRBV6-6 with TRBJ2-2; a weak D match, TRBD1 (7 bases). V lost 5 bases and J lost 3, with 19 bases in between. The CDR3 consists of 17 residues. Germline assignment: CDR1 MNHNY and CDR2 SVGAGI (reference sequence). CDR3 region: CASSPPEGAKDTGELFF. Here the CDR3 DNA reads TGTGCCAGCAGTCCACCGGAGGGGGCCAAAGACACCGGGGAGCTGTTTTTT.

This sequence joins TRBV6-5 and TRBJ1-6, with D possibly matching TRBD1 (6 bases). Trimming left V 8 bases short and J 10 bases short, with 18 bases between. This CDR3 is built from 14 residues. In germline, CDR1 is MNHEY, CDR2 SVGAGI. This chain's CDR3 is CASQTGPFGSPLHF. Written as DNA, the CDR3 is TGTGCCAGCCAAACAGGGCCCTTCGGGTCACCCCTCCACTTT.

The J gene is TRBJ2-1, the V gene TRBV7-8; 10 positions match TRBD1. Per the germline V gene, CDR1 is SGHVS and CDR2 is FQNEAQ. This CDR3 region has 15 residues. With 4 bases clipped from V and 3 bases from J, the junction kept 3 bases outside the gene matches. CDR3 in amino acids: CASSWGQGIYNEQFF. In nucleotides, the CDR3 is TGTGCCAGCAGCTGGGGACAGGGGATCTACAATGAGCAGTTCTTC.

The J gene is TRBJ2-1, the V gene TRBV19; possibly TRBD1 for D (5 bases). Trimming left V 6 bases short and J 3 bases short, with 12 bases between. The germline V gene encodes CDR1 LNHDA and CDR2 SQIVND (reference sequence). The CDR3 has 14 residues. CDR3 region: CASRQDTIYNEQFF. As DNA, the CDR3 is TGTGCCAGTAGACAGGACACCATCTACAATGAGCAGTTCTTC.

The rearrangement uses TRBV5-1 and TRBJ2-1, with TRBD2 matching 11 bases. Trimming took 4 bases from V and 4 from J; bases not matched to a gene: 10. The CDR3 contains 17 residues. CDR1 SGHRS and CDR2 YFSETQ come from the germline V gene. CDR3 nucleotide sequence: TGCGCCAGCAGCCTACTCCCCGGGACTAGCGGATACAATGAGCAGTTCTTC. Residues: CASSLLPGTSGYNEQFF.

The chain carries TRBV7-9 and TRBJ1-3; D not certain. Germline CDR1 SEHNR, CDR2 FQNEAQ (reference sequence). V was shortened by 4 bases and J by 0 bases, with 22 bases between the two germline ends. This CDR3 is 19 amino acids long. CDR3 residues: CASSSEAGLKGYSGNTIYF. Here the CDR3 DNA reads TGTGCCAGCAGCTCCGAGGCCGGACTTAAGGGCTACTCTGGAAACACCATATATTTT.

This clone is medium-sized. The chain has TRBV10-1 and TRBJ1-2, with 10 nucleotides matching TRBD1. In germline, CDR1 is WNHNN, CDR2 SYGVQD (reference sequence). The V gene end was trimmed by 0 bases and the J gene end by 2 bases; junction bases not matched to a gene: 3. The CDR3 sequence is 16 residues long. CDR3 loop: CASSESTTGGNYGYTF. The CDR3 region has the DNA TGCGCCAGCAGTGAGTCGACGACAGGGGGCAACTATGGCTACACCTTC.